These 21 T cell receptor beta chains share one sample of origin, sequenced in a study of blood T cells in healthy people across ages. With a J-beta primer mix and a sample-barcoded 5' primer, a second PCR ran about 7 to 12 cycles. MiXCR was run by TCRdb on the 5' RACE reads, yielding one entry per CDR3 protein. This sample yields approximately 1.5 million distinct CDR3 sequences, of which about 35% are seen a single time; around 10% belongs to the top ten. Sequenced material: blood. The receptor set was obtained from a woman aged 25-40 years in good health.

Note on this clonotype: An end of the junction does not agree with germline; a read error may underlie this. The chain joins TRBV7-9 to TRBJ1-6; perhaps TRBD1 as D (6 bases). The CDR3 runs to 12 residues. Germline values: CDR1 SEHNR, CDR2 FQNEAQ (reference sequence). CDR3 region: CASSLTGRPHHF. CDR3 coding DNA: TGTGCCAGCAGCTTAACAGGGCGGCCCCACCACTTT.

At least ten counts were recorded for this clonotype. The germline gene is not matched at one end of the junction; a read error may be the cause. The chain employs TRBV18 and TRBJ2-5; D gene unclear. Germline V gives CDR1 KGHSH, CDR2 LQKENI. The CDR3 contains 11 residues. CDR3 residues: CASSPEETQYF. CDR3 DNA sequence: TGCGCCAGCAGCCCCGAAGAGACCCAGTACTTC.

V and J are TRBV20-1 and TRBJ2-7; 8 bases are a match to TRBD1. J lost 2 bases, V lost 4 bases, and 4 bases had no gene match. The CDR3 contains 13 residues. Germline-derived CDR1 and CDR2 are DFQATT and SNEGSKA (reference sequence). CDR3 sequence (DNA): TGCAGTGCTATAGACAGGGGTACCTACGAGCAGTACTTC. Its translation: CSAIDRGTYEQYF.

J is TRBJ1-4 and V is TRBV25-1, with a possible D match to TRBD1 (6 bases). V was cut by 1 base and J by 4 bases, with 10 bases left in between. The CDR3 is 15 amino acids. Germline CDR1 reads MGHDK; CDR2 reads SYGVNS. The CDR3 DNA sequence: TGTGCCAGCAGTGAATGGGGGCAGATTAATGAAAAACTGTTTTTT. It codes for CASSEWGQINEKLFF.

The J gene is TRBJ2-7, the V gene TRBV15, with D tentatively TRBD1 (6 bases). Trimming left V 1 base short and J 9 bases short, with 19 bases between. The germline V gene has CDR1 LNHNV and CDR2 YYDKDF (reference sequence). This CDR3 comprises 15 residues. The CDR3 DNA is TGTGCCACCAGCAGAGTTCCAGGGGCTAGGGGGTTGCAGTACTTC. Protein sequence: CATSRVPGARGLQYF.

Only one count was recorded for this clonotype. This chain joins TRBV7-2 and TRBJ1-4, with D hard to call. The CDR3 sequence is 15 residues long. The V gene's germline CDR1 is SGHTA and CDR2 FQGNSA. The germline V and J ends were trimmed by 0 bases and 4 bases, with 9 bases remaining between them. This CDR3 reads CASSLAGTHNEKLFF. The CDR3 nucleotides read TGTGCCAGCAGCTTAGCGGGTACCCATAATGAAAAACTGTTTTTT. The variable domain in full, with the rest retrieved from reference TRBV7-2 and TRBJ1-4, is GAGVSQSPSNKVTEKGKDVELRCDPISGHTALYWYRQSLGQGLEFLIYFQGNSAPDKSGLPSDRFSAERTGGSVSTLTIQRTQQEDSAVYLCASSLAGTHNEKLFFGSGTQLSVL.

This clonotype was counted at least ten times. Relative to the germline gene, one junction end is altered; a read error may explain this. This sequence joins TRBV5-1 and TRBJ2-1; D is unresolved. Germline CDR1 SGHRS, CDR2 YFSETQ. CDR3 length equals 12 residues. DNA of the CDR3: TGTGCCAGCAGCCTCGACGTGGGTGAGCAGTTCTTC. Amino acids: CASSLDVGEQFF.

This clonotype has only a few counts. The V gene is TRBV9, the J gene TRBJ1-1; 10 bases agree with TRBD1. Germline CDR1 is SGDLS and CDR2 is YYNGEE. The CDR3 sequence is 15 residues long. V gave up 4 bases and J gave up 5 bases; unmatched junction bases: 8. This CDR3 is CASSLRDRGGTEAFF. In nucleotides, the CDR3 is TGTGCCAGCAGCCTACGGGACAGGGGTGGGACTGAAGCTTTCTTT.

Many counts were recorded for this clonotype. The chain couples TRBV12-3 or TRBV12-4 to TRBJ2-5, with 7 bases fitting TRBD2. This CDR3 has 15 residues. Trimming removed 4 bases from V and 5 bases from J; junction bases left unmatched: 10. CDR3 sequence: CASSSPSGTLETQYF. In DNA, the CDR3 is TGTGCCAGCAGTTCCCCTAGCGGAACCTTGGAGACCCAGTACTTC.

Worth noting for this clonotype: One base away lies a much larger clone, so this may be a sequencing read error. The V call is TRBV29-1, the J call TRBJ2-3, with D perhaps TRBD2 (6 bases). V was cut by 4 bases and J by 0 bases, with 20 bases left in between. CDR1 is SQVTM and CDR2 is ANQGSEA in the germline V gene. The CDR3 length is 17 residues. CDR3 nucleotide sequence: TGCAGCGTTGGACCGAGACTAGTGCGGAGAAGCACAGATACGCAGTATTTT. Translating it yields CSVGPRLVRRSTDTQYF.

V is TRBV12-3 or TRBV12-4 and J is TRBJ2-5; 7 bases fit TRBD2. With V trimmed by 4 bases and J by 1 base, 9 bases remained unmatched. The CDR3 sequence is 16 residues long. CDR3 amino acids: CASSWGGKAFQETQYF. The DNA for the CDR3 is TGTGCCAGCAGTTGGGGGGGAAAGGCCTTCCAAGAGACCCAGTACTTC.

This clonotype has just a few counts. The chain joins TRBV20-1 to TRBJ2-1; TRBD2 might be the D (5 bases). The germline V and J ends were trimmed by 3 bases and 1 base, with 7 bases remaining between them. Germline V gives CDR1 DFQATT, CDR2 SNEGSKA (reference sequence). This CDR3 has 13 residues. The DNA of the CDR3 is TGCAGTGCTAGTGAGGGTTCCTACAATGAGCAGTTCTTC. This gives the protein CSASEGSYNEQFF.

This clonotype was picked up many times. J is TRBJ2-7 and V is TRBV20-1; no reliable D call. There are 13 residues in the CDR3. Germline V gives CDR1 DFQATT, CDR2 SNEGSKA (reference sequence). Trimming stripped 3 bases from V and 3 bases from J, with 12 bases between. This CDR3 is CSASPETDYEQYF. Here the CDR3 DNA reads TGCAGTGCTAGCCCCGAAACCGACTACGAGCAGTACTTC.

V and J are TRBV29-1 and TRBJ1-2, with 8 bases fitting TRBD1. Germline CDR1 SQVTM, CDR2 ANQGSEA. V gave up 6 bases and J gave up 4 bases; unmatched junction bases: 4. The CDR3 contains 12 residues. The chain's CDR3 is CSVQGTGYGYTF. CDR3 sequence (DNA): TGCAGCGTACAGGGGACAGGCTATGGCTACACCTTC.

Comment on this clonotype: An end of the junction does not agree with germline; a read error may underlie this. The rearrangement uses TRBV12-3 or TRBV12-4 and TRBJ2-1, with 7 bases identical to TRBD1. The CDR3 is 13 residues long. CDR3 sequence (DNA): TGTACCAGCAGTTGGACAGGCAACAATGAGCAGTTCTTC. This sequence encodes CTSSWTGNNEQFF.

The chain links TRBV6-2 or TRBV6-3 to TRBJ2-1, with 11 bases that match TRBD2. CDR3 length: 16 residues. CDR1 is MNHEY, CDR2 SVGEGT, per germline. Trimming cost V 10 bases and J 8 bases; bases outside gene matches: 16. Here the CDR3 DNA reads TGTGCCATCAGACCAGGAGGTAGCGGGGGGGCGCATGAGCAGTTCTTC. It codes for CAIRPGGSGGAHEQFF.

On this clonotype itself: The germline gene is not matched at one end of the junction; a read error may be the cause. V gene TRBV5-6 combines with J gene TRBJ2-6, with D tentatively TRBD1 (5 bases). Germline V lookup: CDR1 SGHDT, CDR2 YYEEEE. This CDR3 spans 16 amino acids. In DNA form, the CDR3 reads TGTGCCAGCAGCTTGGTACGGATCTCTGGGGCCAACGTCCCGACTTTC. Its protein product is CASSLVRISGANVPTF.

V is TRBV20-1 and J is TRBJ2-7; 7 positions match TRBD2. This CDR3 is built from 16 residues. The junction had 9 bases not matched to a gene; V was cut back by 1 base and J by 0 bases. Germline V gene sequence: CDR1 DFQATT, CDR2 SNEGSKA (reference sequence). CDR3 nucleotide sequence: TGCAGTGCTAGAGCATTCGCCGGGACTAACTCCTACGAGCAGTACTTC. Translated, it gives CSARAFAGTNSYEQYF.

This clonotype was picked up a small number of times. The chain recombines TRBV5-1 with TRBJ2-4, with D possibly matching TRBD2 (6 bases). The CDR3 has 13 residues. V dropped 4 bases and J dropped 13 bases, with 18 bases sitting between them. Germline assignment: CDR1 SGHRS and CDR2 YFSETQ. The CDR3 region is CASSGMGPREQYF. As DNA, the CDR3 is TGCGCCAGCAGCGGGATGGGACCACGGGAGCAGTACTTC.

This clonotype was seen only a few times. J is TRBJ2-7 and V is TRBV6-2 or TRBV6-3; weak D call: TRBD2 (5 bases). Trimming shortened V by 8 bases and J by 2 bases, and 13 bases separated the two germline ends. This CDR3 contains 13 residues. The V gene's germline CDR1 is MNHEY and CDR2 SVGEGT. CDR3 coding DNA: TGTGCCAGCGCCAGGACTTTCCCCTACGAGCAGTACTTC. Translating gives CASARTFPYEQYF.

This clonotype has just one count. The chain has TRBV7-9 and TRBJ2-1; 9 positions agree with TRBD1. V lost 8 bases, J lost 12 bases, and 8 bases stayed unmatched. This CDR3 is built from 12 residues. The germline CDR1 and CDR2 sequences are SEHNR and FQNEAQ (reference sequence). The CDR3 here is CASWDRVGGQFF. CDR3 DNA: TGTGCCAGCTGGGACAGGGTGGGCGGGCAGTTCTTC.